This T cell receptor (beta chain) emerged from a study of blood T cell repertoires in COVID-19. For the study at large: Researchers got acute and convalescent COVID-19 samples from the United States, Italy and Spain.

The assay was immunoSEQ multiplex PCR, and TCRdb's table has in-frame clones only and misses some. The sample consists of hundreds of thousands of clones, approximately 84% of them appearing once. The germline V and J ends were trimmed by 5 bases and 5 bases, with 12 bases remaining between them. The CDR3 spans 13 residues. Germline CDR1 and CDR2: MNHEY and SMNVEV (reference sequence). The clonotype was recovered from a middle-aged man with COVID-19, enrolled during active disease. Sequenced sample: peripheral blood. V is TRBV27 and J is TRBJ1-1; D is uncertain. The CDR3 spells CASSPLTDTEAFF. CDR3 sequence (DNA): TGTGCCAGCAGTCCATTAACAGATACTGAAGCTTTCTTT.